Reported below is one T cell receptor beta chain. Its antigen is unknown. Repertoires were generated with immunoSEQ multiplex PCR, while TCRdb's copy carries only in-frame clones and drops some. Of about 29,000 clones detected, 65% to 80% appear once; the ten largest clones hold 3% to 3.5%. These data are taken from a study of graft-versus-host responses after intestinal transplantation. The wider study: Every one of the recipients received anti-thymocyte globulin induction and afterwards took tacrolimus and steroids for approximately 3 years.

Overall study results and limits: High graft-versus-host to host-versus-graft T cell clonal ratios marked allografts of patients with graft-donor macrochimerism. There were GvH clones found in recipient marrow, and some of them appeared first in ileum or blood.

With V trimmed by 10 bases and J by 0 bases, 6 bases remained unmatched. The CDR3 spans 14 residues. Per the germline V gene, CDR1 is MNHEY and CDR2 is SMNVEV (reference sequence). The authors processed graft tissue to release intraepithelial and lamina propria lymphocytes. This sequence joins TRBV27 and TRBJ2-3, with 8 positions matching TRBD2. The source was ileum tissue, collected 98 days after intestinal transplantation. This receptor was obtained from a human patient who received an intestinal transplant, so some T cells may come from the graft donor. This CDR3 is CATGAGASTDTQYF. The CDR3 DNA sequence: TGTGCCACCGGAGCGGGAGCTAGCACAGATACGCAGTATTTT.